Shown below are 17 T cell receptor beta chains from a single sample sequenced in a study of T cells in pancreatic ductal adenocarcinoma. The repertoire was sequenced with immunoSEQ multiplex PCR; TCRdb's copy has only in-frame clones and lacks some. The sample carries 4,500 to 6,000 clones, 88% recorded once. Surgery without prior neoadjuvant therapy was the treatment of the selected pancreatic ductal adenocarcinoma patients. The sequenced sample consisted of pancreatic tumor tissue. The receptor set was obtained from a human donor with pancreatic ductal adenocarcinoma.

The CDR3 bases are TGTGCCAGCAGCGTAGACGGGTCCGAAACAGATACGCAGTATTTT. This gives the protein CASSVDGSETDTQYF. The chain carries TRBV9 and TRBJ2-3; D remains ambiguous. Between the trimmed V and J ends, which lost 0 bases and 3 bases, there was a span of 11 bases. This CDR3 region has 15 residues. Germline CDR1 and CDR2: SGDLS and YYNGEE.

The chain uses TRBV11-3 and TRBJ2-7; 13 nucleotides match TRBD2. This CDR3 is built from 15 residues. Trimming at V came to 3 bases and at J to 3 bases, leaving 2 bases not matched to a gene. Per germline, CDR1 SGHNT and CDR2 YENEEA. CDR3 in amino acids: CASSFGLAGDYEQYF. As DNA, the CDR3 is TGTGCCAGCAGCTTTGGACTAGCGGGAGACTACGAGCAGTACTTC. Full variable domain (remainder filled in from reference TRBV11-3 and TRBJ2-7): EAGVVQSPRYKIIEKKQPVAFWCNPISGHNTLYWYLQNLGQGPELLIRYENEEAVDDSQLPKDRFSAERLKGVDSTLKIQPAELGDSAVYLCASSFGLAGDYEQYFGPGTRLTVT.

This chain uses TRBV5-1 with TRBJ1-1, with D possibly TRBD1 on 5 matching bases. Between the trimmed V and J ends, which lost 4 bases and 5 bases, there was a span of 15 bases. Germline V gene lookup returns CDR1 SGHRS and CDR2 YFSETQ. The CDR3 is 14 amino acids. In DNA form, the CDR3 reads TGCGCCAGCAGCCTAGGGGCGGGGGGTACTGAAGCTTTCTTT. This gives the protein CASSLGAGGTEAFF. Complete variable domain (other parts from reference TRBV5-1 and TRBJ1-1): KAGVTQTPRYLIKTRGQQVTLSCSPISGHRSVSWYQQTPGQGLQFLFEYFSETQRNKGNFPGRFSGRQFSNSRSEMNVSTLELGDSALYLCASSLGAGGTEAFFGQGTRLTVV.

This chain links TRBV7-3 with TRBJ2-7, with D possibly TRBD2 on 6 matching bases. V was cut by 5 bases and J by 3 bases, with 14 bases left in between. The length of the CDR3 is 14 residues. The germline CDR1 and CDR2 sequences are SGHTA and FQGTGA. The CDR3 DNA is TGTGCCAGCAGCCCAGGCGGGGCTAGCTACGAGCAGTACTTC. Protein sequence: CASSPGGASYEQYF.

The chain has TRBV7-2 and TRBJ2-7; unclear D gene. Germline CDR1 is SGHTA and CDR2 is FQGNSA. V was pared by 3 bases and J by 3 bases, with 12 bases between. This CDR3 spans 14 amino acids. CDR3 region: CASSLTALNYEQYF. Written as DNA, the CDR3 is TGTGCCAGCAGCTTGACCGCGTTGAACTACGAGCAGTACTTC.

This chain uses TRBV11-2 with TRBJ1-1; no firm D call. Germline V CDR1 and CDR2: SGHAT, FQNNGV. The CDR3 runs 13 residues. Between the trimmed V and J ends, which lost 1 base and 14 bases, there was a span of 17 bases. The chain's CDR3 is CASSLGSLEVGFF. DNA of the CDR3: TGTGCCAGCAGCTTAGGGTCCCTTGAAGTGGGGTTCTTT.

The V call is TRBV19, the J call TRBJ1-1, with 8 nucleotides matching TRBD1. Losses at the gene ends were 2 bases for V and 5 bases for J; bases not matched to a gene: 4. Germline V lookup: CDR1 LNHDA, CDR2 SQIVND (reference sequence). This CDR3 has 14 amino acids. The CDR3 region has the DNA TGTGCCAGTAGTATACAGGGGGCTCAAACTGAAGCTTTCTTT. Its protein product is CASSIQGAQTEAFF.

This chain joins TRBV29-1 and TRBJ2-1; 7 bases agree with TRBD2. The V gene's germline CDR1 is SQVTM and CDR2 ANQGSEA. Trimming cost V 2 bases and J 9 bases; bases outside gene matches: 4. The CDR3 has 12 residues. CDR3 nucleotides: TGCAGCGTTGAAAGGACTAGTGGTGAGCAGTTCTTC. This sequence encodes CSVERTSGEQFF.

The V gene is TRBV11-2, the J gene TRBJ2-4; tentative D call: TRBD1 (5 bases). The CDR3 covers 15 residues. V was shortened by 2 bases and J by 3 bases, with 11 bases between the two germline ends. Germline values: CDR1 SGHAT, CDR2 FQNNGV. CDR3 residues: CASSLRGQNKNIQYF. The CDR3 nucleotides are TGTGCCAGCAGCTTACGCGGACAAAACAAAAACATTCAGTACTTC.

The chain combines TRBV28 with TRBJ1-1; weak D call: TRBD1 (5 bases). The V gene's germline CDR1 is MDHEN and CDR2 SYDVKM. The germline V and J ends were trimmed by 5 bases and 8 bases, with 18 bases remaining between them. This CDR3 has 14 residues. CDR3 nucleotides: TGTGCCAGCAGTCGCTCATGGGGGGGGAGGGAAGCTTTCTTT. The encoded protein is CASSRSWGGREAFF.

This clone was seen a handful of times. The chain is built from TRBV7-3 and TRBJ2-7, with D maybe TRBD1 (7 bases). V dropped 5 bases and J dropped 2 bases, with 13 bases sitting between them. Germline V lookup: CDR1 SGHTA, CDR2 FQGTGA. CDR3 length: 14 amino acids. CDR3 bases: TGTGCCAGCAGCATCCAGGGGGGAGCCTACGAGCAGTACTTC. This codes for CASSIQGGAYEQYF.

The J gene is TRBJ2-3, the V gene TRBV5-6; D is unclear. CDR1 and CDR2 from the germline V gene are SGHDT and YYEEEE. The CDR3 contains 13 residues. The V end was cut by 0 bases, the J end by 6 bases, with 8 bases between. The CDR3 protein is CASSLDMADTQYF. DNA of the CDR3: TGTGCCAGCAGCTTGGACATGGCCGATACGCAGTATTTT.

CDR3 in DNA: TGCAGCGTTGACGGGGGCAGGCAAGAGACCCAGTACTTC. Translation: CSVDGGRQETQYF. The genes are TRBV29-1 and TRBJ2-5; TRBD1 or TRBD2 may be the D gene (6 bases each). Germline values: CDR1 SQVTM, CDR2 ANQGSEA. This CDR3 is built from 13 residues. Trimming took off 3 bases at V and 2 bases at J, with 10 bases between the two ends.

The chain joins TRBV2 to TRBJ2-7; 7 bases line up with TRBD1. J lost 0 bases, V lost 4 bases, and 3 bases had no gene match. The germline V gene encodes CDR1 SNHLY and CDR2 FYNNEI. This CDR3 comprises 14 residues. Here the CDR3 reads CASSAQGSSYEQYF. The CDR3 DNA is TGTGCCAGCAGTGCACAGGGGAGCTCCTACGAGCAGTACTTC.

CDR3 DNA sequence: TGTGCCAGCAGCGTAGGTAGCGGGGGGACAGATACGCAGTATTTT. It encodes CASSVGSGGTDTQYF. V and J are TRBV9 and TRBJ2-3, with 10 bases fitting TRBD2. CDR1 and CDR2 (germline): SGDLS, YYNGEE. The CDR3 contains 15 residues. V dropped 0 bases and J dropped 3; count of bases not matched to a gene: 1.

The rearrangement joins TRBV5-4 to TRBJ2-4; 11 nucleotides agree with TRBD2. Germline V CDR1 and CDR2: SGHNT, YYREEE (reference sequence). V shed 4 bases and J 0 bases; nucleotides not matched to a gene: 3. This CDR3 spans 16 amino acids. CDR3 DNA sequence: TGTGCCAGCAGCACGGGACTAGCGGTAGCCAAAAACATTCAGTACTTC. Its protein is CASSTGLAVAKNIQYF.

This chain links TRBV5-4 with TRBJ2-5; TRBD1 might be the D (6 bases). The CDR3 runs to 14 residues. Germline CDR1 reads SGHNT; CDR2 reads YYREEE (reference sequence). V lost 2 bases, J lost 7 bases, and 15 bases lay in between. CDR3: CASSLQGAMGTQYF. CDR3 nucleotide sequence: TGTGCCAGCAGCTTACAGGGAGCAATGGGGACCCAGTACTTC.